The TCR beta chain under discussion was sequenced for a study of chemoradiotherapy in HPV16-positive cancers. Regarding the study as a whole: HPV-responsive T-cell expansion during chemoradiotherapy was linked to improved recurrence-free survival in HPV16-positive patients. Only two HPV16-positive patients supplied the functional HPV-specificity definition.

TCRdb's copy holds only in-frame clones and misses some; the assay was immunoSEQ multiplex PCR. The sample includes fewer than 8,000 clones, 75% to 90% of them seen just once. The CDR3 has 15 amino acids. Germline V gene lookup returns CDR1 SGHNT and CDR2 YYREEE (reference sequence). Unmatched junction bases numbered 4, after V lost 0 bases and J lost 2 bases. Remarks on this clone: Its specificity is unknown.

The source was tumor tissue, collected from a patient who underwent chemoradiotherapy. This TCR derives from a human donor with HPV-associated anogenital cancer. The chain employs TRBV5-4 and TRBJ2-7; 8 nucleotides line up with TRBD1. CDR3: CASSLGGQAAYEQYF. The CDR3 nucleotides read TGTGCCAGCAGCTTGGGGGGACAGGCCGCCTACGAGCAGTACTTC.